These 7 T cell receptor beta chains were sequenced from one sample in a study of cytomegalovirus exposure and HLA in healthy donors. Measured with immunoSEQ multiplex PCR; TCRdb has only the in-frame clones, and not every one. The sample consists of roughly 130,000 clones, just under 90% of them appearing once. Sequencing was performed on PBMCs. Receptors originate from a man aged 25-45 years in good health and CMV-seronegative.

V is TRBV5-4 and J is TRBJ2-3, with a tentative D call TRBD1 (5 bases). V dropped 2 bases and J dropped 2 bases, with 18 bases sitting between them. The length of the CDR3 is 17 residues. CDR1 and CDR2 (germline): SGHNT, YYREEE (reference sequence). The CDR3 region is CASSLNQGGGVTDTQYF. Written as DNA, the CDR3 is TGTGCCAGCAGCTTAAATCAGGGTGGTGGAGTCACAGATACGCAGTATTTT.

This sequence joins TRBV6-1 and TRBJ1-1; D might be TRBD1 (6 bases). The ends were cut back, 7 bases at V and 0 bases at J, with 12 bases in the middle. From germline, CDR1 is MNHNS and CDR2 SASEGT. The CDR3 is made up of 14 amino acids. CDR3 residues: CASIAGTLNTEAFF. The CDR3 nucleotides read TGTGCCAGCATCGCCGGGACACTGAACACTGAAGCTTTCTTT.

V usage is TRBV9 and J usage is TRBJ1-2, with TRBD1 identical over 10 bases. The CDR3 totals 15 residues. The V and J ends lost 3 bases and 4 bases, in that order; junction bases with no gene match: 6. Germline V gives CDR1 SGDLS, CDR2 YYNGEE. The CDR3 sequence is CASSAGTGVFYGYTF. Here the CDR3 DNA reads TGTGCCAGCAGCGCCGGGACAGGGGTTTTCTATGGCTACACCTTC.

In nucleotides, the CDR3 is TGCGCCAGCAGCCAAGACGGGCCCCAACTAGCGGGGGGATTATACAATGAGCAGTTCTTC. It codes for CASSQDGPQLAGGLYNEQFF. The chain carries TRBV4-1 and TRBJ2-1; 12 bases line up with TRBD2. The CDR3 loop spans 20 amino acids. The germline gives CDR1 MGHRA, CDR2 YSYEKL. The V and J ends lost 0 bases and 4 bases, in that order; junction bases with no gene match: 13.

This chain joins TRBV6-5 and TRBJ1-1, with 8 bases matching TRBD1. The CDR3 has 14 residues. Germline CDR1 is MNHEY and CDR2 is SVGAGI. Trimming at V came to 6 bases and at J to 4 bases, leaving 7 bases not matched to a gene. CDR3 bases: TGTGCCAGCAGCTACAGGGGGGGAAGCACTGAAGCTTTCTTT. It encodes CASSYRGGSTEAFF.

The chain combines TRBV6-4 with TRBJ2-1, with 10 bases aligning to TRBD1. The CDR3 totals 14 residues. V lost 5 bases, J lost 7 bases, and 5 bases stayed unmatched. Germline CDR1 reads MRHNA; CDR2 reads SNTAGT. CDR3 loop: CASSRRTGGNEQFF. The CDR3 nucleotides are TGTGCCAGCAGTCGTAGGACAGGGGGGAATGAGCAGTTCTTC.

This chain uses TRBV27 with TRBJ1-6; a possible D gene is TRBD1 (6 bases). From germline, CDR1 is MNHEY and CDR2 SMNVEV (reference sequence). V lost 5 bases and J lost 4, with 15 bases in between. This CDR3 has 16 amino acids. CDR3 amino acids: CASSRPRDTYNSPLHF. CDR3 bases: TGTGCCAGCAGTCGCCCCCGGGACACTTATAATTCACCCCTCCACTTT.